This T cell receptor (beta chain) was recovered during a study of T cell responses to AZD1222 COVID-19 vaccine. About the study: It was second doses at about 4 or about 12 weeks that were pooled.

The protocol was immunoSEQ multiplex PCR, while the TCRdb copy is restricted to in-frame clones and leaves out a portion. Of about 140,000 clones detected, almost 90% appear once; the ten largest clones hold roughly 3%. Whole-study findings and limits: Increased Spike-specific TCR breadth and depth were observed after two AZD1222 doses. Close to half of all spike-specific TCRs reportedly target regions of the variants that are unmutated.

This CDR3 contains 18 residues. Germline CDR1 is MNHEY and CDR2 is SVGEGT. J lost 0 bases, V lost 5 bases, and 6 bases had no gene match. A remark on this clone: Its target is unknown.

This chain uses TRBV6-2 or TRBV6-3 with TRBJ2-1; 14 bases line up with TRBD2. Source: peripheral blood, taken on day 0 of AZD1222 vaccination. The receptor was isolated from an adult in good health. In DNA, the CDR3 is TGTGCCAGCAGTCGGACTAGCGGGAGGCGGGCCTCCTACAATGAGCAGTTCTTC. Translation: CASSRTSGRRASYNEQFF.